Listed below are T cell receptor beta chains from one sample, sequenced in a study of T cells in Graves' hyperthyroidism and ophthalmopathy. TCRdb redid the calling of the multiplex PCR reads with MiXCR, one entry per CDR3 protein. The sample lists 300,000 to 450,000 distinct CDR3 sequences; approximately 13% were seen once. Sequencing was performed on blood. Receptors originate from a woman aged 60 to 75 with Graves' hyperthyroidism. Each CDR3 is given without its conserved first and last residue.

J: TRBJ2-7
V: TRBV29-1
CDR3: SVETGSYEQY

J: TRBJ1-4
V: TRBV4-2
CDR3: ASSQGGGFEKLF

J: TRBJ2-7
V: TRBV6-1
CDR3: ASSPRRSYSYEQY

J: TRBJ2-7
V: TRBV20-1
CDR3: SAILGQGGYEQY

J: TRBJ2-1
V: TRBV24-1
CDR3: ATSDSGTGNNNEQF

J: TRBJ1-2
V: TRBV9
CDR3: ASSDGDATNYGYT

J: TRBJ1-1
V: TRBV6-1
CDR3: ASRRTGTEAF

J: TRBJ2-7
V: TRBV6-1
CDR3: ASRPGQAYLEQY

J: TRBJ1-2
V: TRBV5-1
CDR3: ASSAITGPTGGYT

J: TRBJ2-1
V: TRBV29-1
CDR3: SVAAGDSVLYNEQF

J: TRBJ2-6
V: TRBV12-5
CDR3: ASGRSGANVLT

J: TRBJ1-4
V: TRBV7-2
CDR3: ASSRGAGLVEKLF

J: TRBJ2-1
V: TRBV5-1
CDR3: ASSLAAGRYNEQF

J: TRBJ2-3
V: TRBV20-1
CDR3: SASDRHSTDTQY

J: TRBJ2-1
V: TRBV12-3/TRBV12-4
CDR3: ASSRIFGLAGGRAYNEQF

J: TRBJ1-5
V: TRBV12-3/TRBV12-4
CDR3: ASSYPFGEYSNQPQH

J: TRBJ2-3
V: TRBV19
CDR3: ASSGYIQSSTDTQY

J: TRBJ2-1
V: TRBV6-1
CDR3: ASREGYYNEQF

J: TRBJ2-5
V: TRBV12-3/TRBV12-4
CDR3: ASSLLGGSETQY

J: TRBJ2-5
V: TRBV7-7
CDR3: ASSQAGGFLRETQY

J: TRBJ1-3
V: TRBV28
CDR3: ASSTGGFSGNTIY

J: TRBJ2-3
V: TRBV20-1
CDR3: SARDTIKDTQY

J: TRBJ1-5
V: TRBV19
CDR3: ASSVDAGTSNQPQH

J: TRBJ1-1
V: TRBV7-9
CDR3: ASSPRLFMNTEAF

J: TRBJ2-5
V: TRBV4-2
CDR3: ASSQPSGKYQETQY

J: TRBJ2-2
V: TRBV30
CDR3: AWSGGTGLNTGELF